Below are 7 T cell receptor beta chains sequenced from a single sample in a study of human T cells and chemical hapten exposure. TCRdb reprocessed the RACE reads via MiXCR and lists one record per CDR3 protein. Of more than 80,000 distinct CDR3 sequences in the sample, about 12% were seen once. Time point described: pre-sensitization, week 0. As to treatment: therapeutic diphenylcyclopropenone sensitization with weekly scalp DPC. The material sequenced was whole blood, taken in connection with sensitization to the hapten diphenylcyclopropenone (DPC). Receptors originate from a woman aged 50 to 65 with alopecia areata. Some clones in this sample may be carry-over from other donors' samples.

The CDR3 DNA is TGCGCCAGCAGCTTAGATGACAACTATGGCTACACCTTC. This codes for CASSLDDNYGYTF. The rearrangement uses TRBV5-1 and TRBJ1-2; unclear D gene. Trimming shortened V by 2 bases and J by 2 bases, and 7 bases separated the two germline ends. The CDR3 is made up of 13 amino acids. Germline V gives CDR1 SGHRS, CDR2 YFSETQ.

About this clonotype: The junction departs from germline at one end; a sequencing error may be responsible. The rearrangement joins TRBV15 to TRBJ1-1, with D unresolved. This CDR3 contains 8 residues. Germline values: CDR1 LNHNV, CDR2 YYDKDF (reference sequence). The CDR3 sequence: CATSGDLF. In nucleotides, the CDR3 is TGTGCCACCAGCGGGGATCTCTTT.

The rearrangement uses TRBV6-1 and TRBJ2-1; tentative D call: TRBD2 (6 bases). CDR1 and CDR2 (germline): MNHNS, SASEGT. V lost 1 base and J lost 6, with 19 bases in between. CDR3 length: 17 residues. The CDR3 coding sequence is TGTGCCAGCAGTGAAGGACACGGCGGGAATTTAGGCAATGAGCAGTTCTTC. As protein: CASSEGHGGNLGNEQFF.

This clonotype showed up just a few times. The V and J genes are TRBV5-6 and TRBJ2-3, with a possible D match to TRBD2 (5 bases). The V gene's germline CDR1 is SGHDT and CDR2 YYEEEE. There are 14 residues in the CDR3. The V gene lost 1 base and the J gene lost 1 base, with 7 bases spanning the gap. The CDR3 nucleotides read TGTGCCAGCAGCTTGTACGGGGGCACAGATACGCAGTATTTT. This codes for CASSLYGGTDTQYF.

This sequence joins TRBV28 and TRBJ1-4, with D possibly TRBD1 on 5 matching bases. The CDR3 totals 14 residues. The V end lost 4 bases, the J end lost 5 bases, and 11 bases lay between the germline ends. Per the germline V gene, CDR1 is MDHEN and CDR2 is SYDVKM. The CDR3 DNA reads TGTGCCAGCAGTTCTCGGGGGTTCAATGAAAAACTGTTTTTT. It encodes CASSSRGFNEKLFF. The variable domain in full, with the rest retrieved from reference TRBV28 and TRBJ1-4, is DVKVTQSSRYLVKRTGEKVFLECVQDMDHENMFWYRQDPGLGLRLIYFSYDVKMKEKGDIPEGYSVSREKKERFSLILESASTNQTSMYLCASSSRGFNEKLFFGSGTQLSVL.

Many counts were recorded for this clonotype. The chain links TRBV6-5 to TRBJ1-2, with 11 nucleotides matching TRBD1. V lost 6 bases and J lost 8; bases outside the gene matches: 8. The germline gives CDR1 MNHEY, CDR2 SVGAGI. CDR3 length equals 14 residues. As DNA, the CDR3 is TGTGCCAGCAGCCGCGGACAGGGGGCGGGAGGCTACACCTTC. It is translated as CASSRGQGAGGYTF.

This clonotype was seen a handful of times. The chain joins TRBV28 to TRBJ2-6; weak D call: TRBD1 (5 bases). CDR3 length: 15 residues. Germline V CDR1 and CDR2: MDHEN, SYDVKM. Trimming took 2 bases from V and 2 from J, leaving 7 bases between them. The CDR3 sequence is CASSLGAPGANVLTF. For the CDR3, the DNA is TGTGCCAGCAGTTTAGGGGCCCCTGGGGCCAACGTCCTGACTTTC.